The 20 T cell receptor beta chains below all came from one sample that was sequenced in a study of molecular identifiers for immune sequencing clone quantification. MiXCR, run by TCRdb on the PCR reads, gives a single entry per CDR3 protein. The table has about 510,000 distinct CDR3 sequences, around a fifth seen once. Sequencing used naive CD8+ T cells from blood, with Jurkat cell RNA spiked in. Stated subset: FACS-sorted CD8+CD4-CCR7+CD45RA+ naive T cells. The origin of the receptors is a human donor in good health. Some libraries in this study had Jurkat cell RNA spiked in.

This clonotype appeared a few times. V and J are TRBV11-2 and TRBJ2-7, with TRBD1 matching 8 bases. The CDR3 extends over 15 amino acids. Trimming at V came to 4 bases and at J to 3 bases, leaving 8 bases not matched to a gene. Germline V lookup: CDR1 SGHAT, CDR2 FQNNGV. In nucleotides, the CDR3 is TGTGCCAGCAGCTCCGGACAGGGCCGAAGCTACGAGCAGTACTTC. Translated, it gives CASSSGQGRSYEQYF.

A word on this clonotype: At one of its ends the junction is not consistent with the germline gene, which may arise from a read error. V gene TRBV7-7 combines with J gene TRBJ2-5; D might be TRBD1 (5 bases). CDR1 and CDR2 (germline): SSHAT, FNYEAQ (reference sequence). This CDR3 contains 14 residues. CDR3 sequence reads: CASSPLGREETQNF. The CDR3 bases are TGTGCTAGCAGCCCCCTGGGCAGGGAAGAGACCCAGAACTTC.

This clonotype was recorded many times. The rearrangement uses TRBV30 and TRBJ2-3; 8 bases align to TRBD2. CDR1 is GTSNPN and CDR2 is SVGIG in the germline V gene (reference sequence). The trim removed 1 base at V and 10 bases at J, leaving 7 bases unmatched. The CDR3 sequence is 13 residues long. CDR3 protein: CAWSAVSGDPQYF. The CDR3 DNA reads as TGTGCCTGGAGTGCGGTTAGCGGGGACCCGCAGTATTTT.

In nucleotides, the CDR3 is TGTGCCAGCCAGAAGGGGACCTACAATGAGCAGTTCTTC. This codes for CASQKGTYNEQFF. The chain links TRBV19 to TRBJ2-1; D is perhaps TRBD1 (5 bases). The CDR3 sequence is 13 residues long. With 9 bases removed from V and 2 bases from J, the gap between germline ends came to 11 bases. The germline CDR1 and CDR2 sequences are LNHDA and SQIVND (reference sequence).

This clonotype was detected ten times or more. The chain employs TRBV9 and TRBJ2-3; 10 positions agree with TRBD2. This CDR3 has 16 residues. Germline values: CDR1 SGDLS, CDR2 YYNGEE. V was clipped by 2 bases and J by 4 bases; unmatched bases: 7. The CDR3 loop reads CASSVWASGSPDTQYF. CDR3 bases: TGTGCCAGCAGCGTTTGGGCTAGCGGGAGCCCAGATACGCAGTATTTT.

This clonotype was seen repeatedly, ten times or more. CDR3 amino acids: CASSVGPPPNEQFF. DNA for the CDR3: TGTGCCAGCAGCGTAGGCCCCCCCCCGAATGAGCAGTTCTTC. This chain connects TRBV9 to TRBJ2-1, with unresolved D. The V gene's germline CDR1 is SGDLS and CDR2 YYNGEE. The ends were cut back, 0 bases at V and 7 bases at J, with 11 bases in the middle. The length of the CDR3 is 14 residues.

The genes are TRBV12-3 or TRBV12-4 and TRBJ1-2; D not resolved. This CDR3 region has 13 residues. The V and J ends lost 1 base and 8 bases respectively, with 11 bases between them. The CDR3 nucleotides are TGTGCCAGCAGTTTAGACGTCCTAGTCGGCTACACCTTC. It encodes CASSLDVLVGYTF.

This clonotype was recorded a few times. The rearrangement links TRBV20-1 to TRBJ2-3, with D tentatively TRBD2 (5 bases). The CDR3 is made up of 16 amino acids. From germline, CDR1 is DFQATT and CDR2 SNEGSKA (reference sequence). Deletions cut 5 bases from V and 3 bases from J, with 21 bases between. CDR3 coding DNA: TGCAGTGCTTATCCTAAGACTGACCCGGGGACAGATACGCAGTATTTT. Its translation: CSAYPKTDPGTDTQYF.

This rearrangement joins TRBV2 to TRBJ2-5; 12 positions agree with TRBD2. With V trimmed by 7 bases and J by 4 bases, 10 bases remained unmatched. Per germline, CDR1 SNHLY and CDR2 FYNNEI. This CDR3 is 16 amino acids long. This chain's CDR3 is CASTTRLAGARETQYF. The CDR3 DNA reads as TGTGCCAGCACCACCCGACTAGCGGGAGCCCGAGAGACCCAGTACTTC.

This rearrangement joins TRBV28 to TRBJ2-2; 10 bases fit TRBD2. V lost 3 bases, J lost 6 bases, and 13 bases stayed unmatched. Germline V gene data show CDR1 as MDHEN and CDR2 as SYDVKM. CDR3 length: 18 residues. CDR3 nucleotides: TGTGCCAGCAGTTTCTACTTACTAGCGGGAAAATTCCCCGGGGAGCTGTTTTTT. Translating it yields CASSFYLLAGKFPGELFF.

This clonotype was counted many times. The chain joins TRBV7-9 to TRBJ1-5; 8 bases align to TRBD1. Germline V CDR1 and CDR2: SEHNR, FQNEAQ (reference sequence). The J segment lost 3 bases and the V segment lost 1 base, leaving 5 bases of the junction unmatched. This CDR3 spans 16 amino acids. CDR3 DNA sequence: TGTGCCAGCAGCTTAGTGGCAGGGGGCTACAATCAGCCCCAGCATTTT. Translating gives CASSLVAGGYNQPQHF. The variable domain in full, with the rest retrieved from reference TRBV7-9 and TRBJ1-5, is DTGVSQNPRHKITKRGQNVTFRCDPISEHNRLYWYRQTLGQGPEFLTYFQNEAQLEKSRLLSDRFSAERPKGSFSTLEIQRTEQGDSAMYLCASSLVAGGYNQPQHFGDGTRLSIL.

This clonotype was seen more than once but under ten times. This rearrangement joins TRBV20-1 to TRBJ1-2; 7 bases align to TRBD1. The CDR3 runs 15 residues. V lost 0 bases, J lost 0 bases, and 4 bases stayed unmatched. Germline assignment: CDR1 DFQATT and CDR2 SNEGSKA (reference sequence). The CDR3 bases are TGCAGTGCTAGAGATCCGACAGGGCCTAACTATGGCTACACCTTC. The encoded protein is CSARDPTGPNYGYTF.

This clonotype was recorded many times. The CDR3 loop reads CSAREGPEWDTQYF. CDR3 sequence (DNA): TGCAGTGCTAGAGAGGGTCCCGAATGGGATACGCAGTATTTT. The V call is TRBV20-1, the J call TRBJ2-3, with D unclear. The CDR3 extends over 14 amino acids. The germline V gene has CDR1 DFQATT and CDR2 SNEGSKA (reference sequence). Trimming removed 0 bases at V and 6 bases at J, with 13 bases between.

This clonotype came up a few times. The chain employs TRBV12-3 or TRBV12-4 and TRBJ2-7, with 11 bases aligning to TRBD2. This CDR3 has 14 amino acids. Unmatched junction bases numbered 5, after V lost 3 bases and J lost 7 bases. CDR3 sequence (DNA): TGTGCCAGCAGTTTTACTAGCGGGGGCTCGGAGCAGTACTTC. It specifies CASSFTSGGSEQYF.

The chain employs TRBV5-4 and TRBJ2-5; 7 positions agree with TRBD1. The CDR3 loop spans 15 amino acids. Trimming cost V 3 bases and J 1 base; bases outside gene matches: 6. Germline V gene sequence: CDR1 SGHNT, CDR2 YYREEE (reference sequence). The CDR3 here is CASSSMTGFQETQYF. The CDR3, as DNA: TGTGCCAGCAGCTCGATGACAGGGTTCCAAGAGACCCAGTACTTC.

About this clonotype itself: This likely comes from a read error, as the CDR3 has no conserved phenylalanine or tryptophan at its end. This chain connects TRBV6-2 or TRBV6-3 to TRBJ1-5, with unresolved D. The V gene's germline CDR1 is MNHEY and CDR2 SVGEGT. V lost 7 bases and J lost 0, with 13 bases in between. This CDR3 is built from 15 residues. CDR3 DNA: TGTGCCAGCACCTCTACACTGTATAGCAATCAGCCCCAGCATCTT. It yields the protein CASTSTLYSNQPQHL.

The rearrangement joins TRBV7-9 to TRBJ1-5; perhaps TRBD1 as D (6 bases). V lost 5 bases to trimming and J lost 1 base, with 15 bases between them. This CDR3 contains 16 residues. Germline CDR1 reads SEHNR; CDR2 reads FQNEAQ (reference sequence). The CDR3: CASSTNRDTSNQPQHF. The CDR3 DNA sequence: TGTGCCAGCAGCACAAACCGGGACACAAGCAATCAGCCCCAGCATTTT.

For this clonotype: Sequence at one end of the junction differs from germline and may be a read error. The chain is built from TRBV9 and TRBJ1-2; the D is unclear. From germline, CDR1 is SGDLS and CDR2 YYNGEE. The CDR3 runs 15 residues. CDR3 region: CVSSVVGGSNYGYTF. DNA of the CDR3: TGTGTCAGCAGCGTAGTAGGTGGGAGTAACTATGGCTACACCTTC.

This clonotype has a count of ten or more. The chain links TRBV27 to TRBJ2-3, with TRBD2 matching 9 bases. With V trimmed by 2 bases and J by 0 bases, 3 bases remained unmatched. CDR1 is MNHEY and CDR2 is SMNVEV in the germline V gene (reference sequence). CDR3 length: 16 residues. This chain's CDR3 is CASSLNSGGSTDTQYF. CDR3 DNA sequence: TGTGCCAGCAGTTTAAATAGCGGGGGTAGCACAGATACGCAGTATTTT.

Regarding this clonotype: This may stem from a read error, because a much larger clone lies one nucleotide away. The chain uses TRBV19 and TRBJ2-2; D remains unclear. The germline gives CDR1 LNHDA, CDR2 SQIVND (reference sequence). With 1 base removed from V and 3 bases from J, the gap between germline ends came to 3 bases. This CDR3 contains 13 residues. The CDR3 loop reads CASSIGDTGELFF. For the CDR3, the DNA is TGTGCCAGTAGTATAGGGGACACCGGGGAGCTGTTTTTT.